This is a list of T cell receptor beta chains from one sample in a study of T cell clones after liver transplantation. The repertoire was sequenced with immunoSEQ multiplex PCR; TCRdb's copy has only in-frame clones and lacks some. The sample gives some 120,000 clones, approximately 90% of which show up once; around 0.8% is in the top ten. This specimen was CD4+ T cells from blood, taken 12 months after liver transplant. The receptors derive from a human patient who received a liver transplant. Some of these T cells may belong to the graft donor. Each CDR3 is given with its conserved first and last residue. Fields, in order: D gene, clone size, J gene, V gene, CDR3 protein, CDR3 DNA. The D gene is left open where the match is weak. Some rows mark clone size as missing; the rest say once, few, many or name a class of expanded clone.

NA | NA | TRBJ2-5 | TRBV2 | CASSEGRVGISQETQYF | TGTGCCAGCAGTGAAGGAAGGGTCGGGATCTCCCAAGAGACCCAGTACTTC
TRBD2 | NA | TRBJ2-7 | TRBV15 | CATSSGTSVFYEQYF | TGTGCCACCAGCAGCGGGACTAGTGTTTTCTACGAGCAGTACTTC
NA | once | TRBJ1-2 | TRBV4-2 | CASSQDLRSSSNGYTF | TGTGCCAGCAGCCAAGATTTAAGGTCGTCTTCGAATGGCTACACCTTC
NA | NA | TRBJ1-3 | TRBV18 | CASQQAPGNTIYF | TGTGCCAGTCAACAGGCTCCTGGAAACACCATATATTTT
TRBD1 | few | TRBJ1-1 | TRBV25-1 | CASRQGAVTEAFF | TGTGCCAGCAGGCAGGGGGCGGTCACTGAAGCTTTCTTT
NA | NA | TRBJ2-1 | TRBV6-5 | CASSSLGDNNEQFF | TGTGCCAGCAGCTCCCTAGGTGATAACAATGAGCAGTTCTTC
NA | NA | TRBJ2-2 | TRBV7-3 | CASSYQAGIGGELFF | TGTGCCAGCAGCTACCAGGCGGGAATTGGCGGGGAGCTGTTTTTT
TRBD2 | NA | TRBJ2-7 | TRBV5-1 | CASSYDSGRGDEQYF | TGCGCCAGCAGCTATGATAGCGGGAGAGGGGACGAGCAGTACTTC
TRBD2 | NA | TRBJ2-7 | TRBV6-5 | CASSYSSGLVYEQYF | TGTGCCAGCAGTTATTCTAGCGGGCTTGTCTACGAGCAGTACTTC
NA | NA | TRBJ1-5 | TRBV6-1 | CASDRYQGSNQPQHF | TGTGCCAGCGACAGATATCAGGGGAGCAATCAGCCCCAGCATTTT
TRBD2 | NA | TRBJ2-7 | TRBV11-3 | CASSISSGLEDYEQYF | TGTGCCAGCAGCATTTCATCGGGACTAGAGGACTACGAGCAGTACTTC
NA | NA | TRBJ1-1 | TRBV19 | CASSTPPGRQNTEAFF | TGTGCCAGTAGTACACCCCCGGGACGCCAGAACACTGAAGCTTTCTTT
NA | NA | TRBJ1-5 | TRBV6-1 | CASSAGVSQPQHF | TGTGCCAGCAGTGCAGGGGTAAGTCAGCCCCAGCATTTT
NA | NA | TRBJ1-5 | TRBV14 | CASSQVSEGSNQPQHF | TGTGCCAGCAGCCAAGTCAGTGAGGGAAGCAATCAGCCCCAGCATTTT
NA | few | TRBJ1-5 | TRBV2 | CASSDGRDQPQHF | TGTGCCAGCAGTGACGGACGGGATCAGCCCCAGCATTTT
TRBD2 | NA | TRBJ2-3 | TRBV5-1 | CASRMTSGSRTDTQYF | TGCGCCAGCAGGATGACTAGCGGGAGCCGCACAGATACGCAGTATTTT
NA | NA | TRBJ2-5 | TRBV7-3 | CASSYTGVESETQYF | TGTGCCAGCAGCTATACGGGAGTTGAATCAGAGACCCAGTACTTC
NA | NA | TRBJ1-2 | TRBV7-8 | CASSLTGGSGYTF | TGTGCCAGCAGCTTAACTGGAGGGAGTGGCTACACCTTC
NA | NA | TRBJ2-3 | TRBV6-5 | CASSYSGAGTDTQYF | TGTGCCAGCAGTTACTCGGGGGCTGGCACAGATACGCAGTATTTT
TRBD2 | NA | TRBJ2-7 | TRBV11-3 | CASSLGTSDYEQYF | TGTGCCAGCAGCTTAGGGACTAGCGACTACGAGCAGTACTTC
TRBD1 | NA | TRBJ2-7 | TRBV4-1 | CASSQGQGSREQYF | TGCGCCAGCAGCCAAGGACAGGGTTCCCGCGAGCAGTACTTC
NA | once | TRBJ2-5 | TRBV19 | CASSDPRLVQETQYF | TGTGCCAGTAGTGATCCCCGACTAGTACAAGAGACCCAGTACTTC
TRBD2 | NA | TRBJ2-2 | TRBV5-1 | CASSRTTGTSGIRELFF | TGCGCCAGCAGTCGAACCACCGGGACTAGCGGGATAAGGGAGCTGTTTTTT
TRBD1 | NA | TRBJ2-1 | TRBV7-2 | CATRDRGANEQFF | TGTGCCACCAGGGACAGGGGTGCCAATGAGCAGTTCTTC
NA | NA | TRBJ1-3 | TRBV6-5 | CASSPKGNTIYF | TGTGCCAGCAGTCCTAAGGGAAACACCATATATTTT
TRBD2 | few | TRBJ2-7 | TRBV5-1 | CASSSGLAGGPYEQYF | TGCGCCAGCAGCTCCGGACTAGCGGGAGGGCCATACGAGCAGTACTTC
NA | NA | TRBJ1-4 | TRBV25-1 | CASSDPGAGEKLFF | TGTGCCAGCAGTGACCCGGGGGCCGGGGAAAAACTGTTTTTT
NA | once | TRBJ2-2 | TRBV11-3 | CASSLRGAGELFF | TGTGCCAGCAGCTTACGGGGTGCCGGGGAGCTGTTTTTT
NA | NA | TRBJ2-2 | TRBV5-1 | CASSEQATNTGELFF | TGCGCCAGCAGTGAACAAGCGACGAACACCGGGGAGCTGTTTTTT
NA | NA | TRBJ1-1 | TRBV2 | CASSQDRNTEAFF | TGTGCCAGCAGCCAAGACAGGAACACTGAAGCTTTCTTT
NA | once | TRBJ2-1 | TRBV10-3 | CAISEWGYNEQFF | TGTGCCATCAGTGAGTGGGGGTATAATGAGCAGTTCTTC
TRBD2 | NA | TRBJ2-3 | TRBV4-3 | CASSQGLALQTYTQYF | TGCGCCAGCAGCCAAGGACTAGCGCTCCAGACCTATACGCAGTATTTT
NA | once | TRBJ2-7 | TRBV10-3 | CASEDTATDEQYF | TGTGCCAGCGAGGACACGGCAACGGACGAGCAGTACTTC
NA | NA | TRBJ1-1 | TRBV5-6 | CASSADTGEAFF | TGTGCCAGCAGCGCGGACACGGGGGAAGCTTTCTTT
TRBD1 | NA | TRBJ2-7 | TRBV28 | CASSFSSGQGYEQYF | TGTGCCAGCAGTTTTTCCTCGGGACAGGGTTACGAGCAGTACTTC
TRBD1 | NA | TRBJ1-1 | TRBV4-1 | CASSPRQGGTEAFF | TGCGCCAGCAGCCCCCGACAGGGGGGCACTGAAGCTTTCTTT
TRBD2 | NA | TRBJ2-2 | TRBV5-4 | CASSVTSGSVTGELFF | TGTGCCAGCAGCGTAACTAGCGGGAGCGTCACCGGGGAGCTGTTTTTT
NA | NA | TRBJ1-1 | TRBV25-1 | CASSDSPNTEAFF | TGTGCCAGCAGTGATTCACCAAACACTGAAGCTTTCTTT
TRBD1 | NA | TRBJ2-7 | TRBV30 | CAWDDPGTAYEQYF | TGTGCCTGGGATGACCCCGGGACAGCCTACGAGCAGTACTTC
NA | few | TRBJ2-3 | TRBV2 | CASSATSSTDTQYF | TGTGCCAGCAGTGCCACTTCTAGCACAGATACGCAGTATTTT